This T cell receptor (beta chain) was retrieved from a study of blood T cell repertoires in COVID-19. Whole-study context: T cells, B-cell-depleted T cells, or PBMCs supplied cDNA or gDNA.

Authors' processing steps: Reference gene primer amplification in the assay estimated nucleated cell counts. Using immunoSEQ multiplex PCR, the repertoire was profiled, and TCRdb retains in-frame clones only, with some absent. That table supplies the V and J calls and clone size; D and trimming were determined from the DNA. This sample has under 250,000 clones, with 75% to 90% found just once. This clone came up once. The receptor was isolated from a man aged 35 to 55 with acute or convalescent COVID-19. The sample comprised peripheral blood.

CDR3 protein: CASSLETGGDSQPQHF. As DNA, the CDR3 is TGTGCCAGCAGCTTAGAAACAGGGGGAGATTCTCAGCCCCAGCATTTT. The rearrangement uses TRBV7-8 and TRBJ1-5; 8 nucleotides agree with TRBD1. The CDR3 covers 16 residues. After removal of 1 base from V and 6 bases from J, the junction contained 8 bases not matched to a gene. The V gene's germline CDR1 is SGHVS and CDR2 FQNEAQ. Combining the CDR3 with reference TRBV7-8 and TRBJ1-5 gives the whole variable domain GAGVSQSPRYKVAKRGQDVALRCDPISGHVSLFWYQQALGQGPEFLTYFQNEAQLDKSGLPSDRFFAERPEGSVSTLKIQRTQQEDSAVYLCASSLETGGDSQPQHFGDGTRLSIL.